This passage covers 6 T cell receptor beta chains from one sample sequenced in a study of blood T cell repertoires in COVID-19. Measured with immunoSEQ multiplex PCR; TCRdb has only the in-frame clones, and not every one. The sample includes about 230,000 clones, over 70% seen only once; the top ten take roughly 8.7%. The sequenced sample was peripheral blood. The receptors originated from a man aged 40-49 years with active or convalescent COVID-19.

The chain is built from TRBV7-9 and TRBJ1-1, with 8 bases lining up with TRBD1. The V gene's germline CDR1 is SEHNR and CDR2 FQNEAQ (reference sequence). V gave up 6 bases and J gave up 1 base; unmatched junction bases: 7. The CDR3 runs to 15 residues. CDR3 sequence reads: CASSSSDRGNTEAFF. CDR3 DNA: TGTGCCAGCAGTTCTAGTGACAGGGGGAACACTGAAGCTTTCTTT.

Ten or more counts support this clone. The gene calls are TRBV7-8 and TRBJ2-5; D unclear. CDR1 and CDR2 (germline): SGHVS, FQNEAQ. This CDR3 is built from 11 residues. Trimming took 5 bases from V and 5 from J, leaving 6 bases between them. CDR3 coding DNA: TGTGCCAGCAGCGCGGCGGAGACCCAGTACTTC. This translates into CASSAAETQYF.

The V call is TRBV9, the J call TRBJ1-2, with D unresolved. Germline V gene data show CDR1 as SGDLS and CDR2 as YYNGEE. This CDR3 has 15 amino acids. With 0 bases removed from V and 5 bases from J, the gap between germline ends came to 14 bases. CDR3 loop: CASSVGQSRAYGYTF. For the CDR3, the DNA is TGTGCCAGCAGCGTAGGGCAGTCGAGAGCGTATGGCTACACCTTC.

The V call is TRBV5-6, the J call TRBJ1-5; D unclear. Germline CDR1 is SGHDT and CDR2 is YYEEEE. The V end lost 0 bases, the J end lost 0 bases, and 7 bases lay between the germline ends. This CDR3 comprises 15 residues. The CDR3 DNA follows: TGTGCCAGCAGCTTGGGAGGGATTAGCAATCAGCCCCAGCATTTT. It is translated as CASSLGGISNQPQHF.

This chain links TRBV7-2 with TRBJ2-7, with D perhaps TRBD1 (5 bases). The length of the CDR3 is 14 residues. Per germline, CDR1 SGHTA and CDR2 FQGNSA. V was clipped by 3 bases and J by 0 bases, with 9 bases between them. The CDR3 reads CASSFDSSSYEQYF. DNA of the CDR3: TGTGCCAGCAGCTTTGACAGTAGCTCCTACGAGCAGTACTTC.

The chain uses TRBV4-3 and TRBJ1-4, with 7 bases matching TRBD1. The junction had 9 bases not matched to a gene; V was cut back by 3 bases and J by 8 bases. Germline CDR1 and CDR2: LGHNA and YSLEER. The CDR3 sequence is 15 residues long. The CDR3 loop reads CASSQDRTRGEKLFF. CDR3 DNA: TGCGCCAGCAGCCAGGACAGGACGCGAGGGGAAAAACTGTTTTTT.